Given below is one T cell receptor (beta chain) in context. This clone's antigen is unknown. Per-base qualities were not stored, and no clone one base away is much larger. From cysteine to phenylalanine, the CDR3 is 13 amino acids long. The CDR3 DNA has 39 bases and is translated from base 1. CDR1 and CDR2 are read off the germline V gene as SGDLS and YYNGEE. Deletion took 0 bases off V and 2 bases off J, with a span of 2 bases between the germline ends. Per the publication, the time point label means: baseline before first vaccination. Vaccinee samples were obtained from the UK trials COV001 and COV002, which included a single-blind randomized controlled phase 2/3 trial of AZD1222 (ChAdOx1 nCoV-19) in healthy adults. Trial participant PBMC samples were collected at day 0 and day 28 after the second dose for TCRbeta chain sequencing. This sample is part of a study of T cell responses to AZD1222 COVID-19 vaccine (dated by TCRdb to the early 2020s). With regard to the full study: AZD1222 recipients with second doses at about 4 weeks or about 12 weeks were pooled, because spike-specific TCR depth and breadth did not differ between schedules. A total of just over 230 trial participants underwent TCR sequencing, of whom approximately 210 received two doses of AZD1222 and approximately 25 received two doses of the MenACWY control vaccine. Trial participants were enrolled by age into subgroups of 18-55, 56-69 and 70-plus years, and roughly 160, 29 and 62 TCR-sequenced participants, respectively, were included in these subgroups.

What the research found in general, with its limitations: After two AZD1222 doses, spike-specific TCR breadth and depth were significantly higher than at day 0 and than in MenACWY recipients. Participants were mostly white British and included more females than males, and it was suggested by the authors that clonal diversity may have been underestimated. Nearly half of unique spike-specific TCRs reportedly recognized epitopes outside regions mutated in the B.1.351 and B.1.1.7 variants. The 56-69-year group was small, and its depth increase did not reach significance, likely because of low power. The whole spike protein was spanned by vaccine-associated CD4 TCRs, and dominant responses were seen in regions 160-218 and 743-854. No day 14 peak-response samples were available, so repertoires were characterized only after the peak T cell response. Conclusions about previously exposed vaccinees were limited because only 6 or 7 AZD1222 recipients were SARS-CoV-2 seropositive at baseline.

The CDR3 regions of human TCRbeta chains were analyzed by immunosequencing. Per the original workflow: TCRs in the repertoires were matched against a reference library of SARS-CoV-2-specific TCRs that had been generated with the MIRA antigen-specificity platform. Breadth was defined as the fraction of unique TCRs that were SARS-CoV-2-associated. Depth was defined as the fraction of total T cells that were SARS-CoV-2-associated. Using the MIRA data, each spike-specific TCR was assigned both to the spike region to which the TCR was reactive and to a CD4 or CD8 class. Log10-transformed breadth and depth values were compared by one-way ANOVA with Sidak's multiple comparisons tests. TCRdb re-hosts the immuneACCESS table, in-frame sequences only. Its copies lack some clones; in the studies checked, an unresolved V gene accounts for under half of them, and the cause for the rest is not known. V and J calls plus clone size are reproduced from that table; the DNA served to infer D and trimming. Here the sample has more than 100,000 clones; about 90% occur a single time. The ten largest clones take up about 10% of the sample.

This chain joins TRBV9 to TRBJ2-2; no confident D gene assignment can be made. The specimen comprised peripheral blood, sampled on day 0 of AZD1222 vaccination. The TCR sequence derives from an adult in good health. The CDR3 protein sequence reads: CASSVENTGELFF. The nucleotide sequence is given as TGTGCCAGCAGCGTAGAAAACACCGGGGAGCTGTTTTTT.